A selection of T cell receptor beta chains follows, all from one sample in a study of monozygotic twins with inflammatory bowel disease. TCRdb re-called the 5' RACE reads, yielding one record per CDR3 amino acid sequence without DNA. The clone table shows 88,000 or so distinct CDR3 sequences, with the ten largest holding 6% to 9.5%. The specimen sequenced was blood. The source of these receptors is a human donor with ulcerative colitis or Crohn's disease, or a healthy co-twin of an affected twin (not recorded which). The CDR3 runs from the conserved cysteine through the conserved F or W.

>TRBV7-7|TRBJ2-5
CASSRTGGQETQYF
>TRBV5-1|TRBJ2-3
CASSLGGGASTDTQYF
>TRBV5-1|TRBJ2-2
CASSLPGQGAISTGELFF
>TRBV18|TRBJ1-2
CASSPRTGTDYGYTF
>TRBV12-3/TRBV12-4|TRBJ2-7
CASSSTAGTWEQYF
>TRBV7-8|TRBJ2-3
CASTPRWEADTQYF
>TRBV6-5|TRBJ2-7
CASSYSLTTVSYEQYF
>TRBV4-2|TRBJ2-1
CASSQDGGGGYNEQFF
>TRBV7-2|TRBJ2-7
CASSFTPGSYYEQYF
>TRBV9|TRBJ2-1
CASSLGTWDEQFF
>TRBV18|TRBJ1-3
CASSPPGATGNTIYF
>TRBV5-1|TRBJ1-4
CASSQEGGEEKLFF
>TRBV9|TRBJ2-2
CASSLTADRGGNTGELFF
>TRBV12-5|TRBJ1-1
CASVTTGLNTEAFF